These 30 T cell receptor beta chains were all obtained from the same sample, sequenced in a study of cytomegalovirus exposure and HLA in healthy donors. The primer mix had 60 Vbeta and 13 Jbeta primers. Clones were read by immunoSEQ multiplex PCR, and TCRdb kept only the in-frame ones, dropping some. The repertoire holds about 100,000 clones, with about three fifths as singletons. The specimen sequenced was PBMCs. Source of these receptors: a human donor in good health.

The chain has TRBV19 and TRBJ2-1, with a tentative D call TRBD2 (5 bases). Germline V CDR1 and CDR2: LNHDA, SQIVND (reference sequence). V dropped 5 bases and J dropped 2 bases, with 10 bases sitting between them. This CDR3 is 14 amino acids long. The CDR3 reads CASSAGPPYNEQFF. CDR3 coding DNA: TGTGCCAGTAGTGCGGGCCCACCCTACAATGAGCAGTTCTTC.

This rearrangement joins TRBV11-2 to TRBJ2-3, with D perhaps matching TRBD2 (5 bases). The CDR3 is made up of 15 amino acids. V was clipped by 6 bases and J by 2 bases, with 15 bases between them. Germline V gene sequence: CDR1 SGHAT, CDR2 FQNNGV. CDR3 sequence reads: CASRLTSGTTDTQYF. The DNA of the CDR3 is TGTGCCAGCAGACTTACCTCGGGAACCACAGATACGCAGTATTTT.

The chain combines TRBV5-1 with TRBJ2-3; 15 nucleotides agree with TRBD2. This CDR3 has 17 amino acids. Germline loops: CDR1 SGHRS, CDR2 YFSETQ. Trimming removed 2 bases from V and 3 bases from J; junction bases left unmatched: 4. The CDR3 nucleotides read TGCGCCAGCAGCTTAGGGACTAGCGGGAGGATTACAGATACGCAGTATTTT. Translation: CASSLGTSGRITDTQYF.

The chain links TRBV6-1 to TRBJ1-2, with D perhaps TRBD1 (6 bases). Trimming took 3 bases from V and 8 from J, leaving 13 bases between them. From germline, CDR1 is MNHNS and CDR2 SASEGT. The CDR3 is 13 amino acids. The CDR3 DNA follows: TGTGCCAGCAGTGACGCGGGGGCGCGGGGCTACACCTTC. It codes for CASSDAGARGYTF.

The chain couples TRBV19 to TRBJ2-7; TRBD1 might be the D (6 bases). The V gene's germline CDR1 is LNHDA and CDR2 SQIVND (reference sequence). Trimming pared 8 bases from V and 4 bases from J, leaving 12 bases between. The CDR3 has 12 amino acids. The DNA for the CDR3 is TGTGCCAGTTCTGACAGGTCTTACGAGCAGTACTTC. Translation gives CASSDRSYEQYF.

This clone appeared a few times. The chain links TRBV4-2 to TRBJ1-1, with 7 bases that match TRBD1. The CDR3 sequence is 16 residues long. With 2 bases clipped from V and 1 base from J, the junction kept 7 bases outside the gene matches. Looked up from germline, CDR1 is LGHNA and CDR2 is YNFKEQ. DNA of the CDR3: TGTGCCAGCAGCCAACCGACAGGGCTAAAGAACACTGAAGCTTTCTTT. Its translation is CASSQPTGLKNTEAFF.

This clone was recorded a few times. V usage is TRBV6-1 and J usage is TRBJ2-7, with 7 bases fitting TRBD1. CDR1 and CDR2 from the germline V gene are MNHNS and SASEGT. V lost 4 bases and J lost 1; bases outside the gene matches: 4. CDR3 size: 14 residues. The CDR3 protein is CASSADRASYEQYF. The CDR3 DNA reads TGTGCCAGCAGTGCCGACAGGGCGTCCTACGAGCAGTACTTC.

The chain employs TRBV18 and TRBJ1-2, with TRBD1 matching 12 bases. CDR1 is KGHSH and CDR2 is LQKENI in the germline V gene. V was clipped by 3 bases and J by 7 bases; unmatched bases: 3. The CDR3 has 14 amino acids. The CDR3 sequence is CASSPGQGAFGYTF. The CDR3 nucleotides are TGTGCCAGCTCACCGGGACAGGGGGCGTTTGGCTACACCTTC.

The CDR3: CASSLERYEQYF. The CDR3 DNA follows: TGTGCCAGCAGCTTAGAGAGGTACGAGCAGTACTTC. V usage is TRBV7-9 and J usage is TRBJ2-7; D unresolved. Germline assignment: CDR1 SEHNR and CDR2 FQNEAQ (reference sequence). V lost 1 base and J 4 bases, leaving 5 bases between the germline ends. The CDR3 has 12 amino acids.

This rearrangement joins TRBV5-1 to TRBJ2-1; 11 positions agree with TRBD2. CDR3 length: 15 amino acids. J lost 3 bases, V lost 5 bases, and 4 bases had no gene match. Germline values: CDR1 SGHRS, CDR2 YFSETQ. The CDR3 region has the DNA TGCGCCAGCAGACTAGCGGGAGATATCTACAATGAGCAGTTCTTC. Its translation is CASRLAGDIYNEQFF. The whole variable domain, remainder taken from reference TRBV5-1 and TRBJ2-1, is KAGVTQTPRYLIKTRGQQVTLSCSPISGHRSVSWYQQTPGQGLQFLFEYFSETQRNKGNFPGRFSGRQFSNSRSEMNVSTLELGDSALYLCASRLAGDIYNEQFFGPGTRLTVL.

The J gene is TRBJ1-4, the V gene TRBV7-2; a possible D gene is TRBD1 (6 bases). The CDR3 extends over 16 amino acids. Trimming stripped 5 bases from V and 0 bases from J, with 13 bases between. Germline values: CDR1 SGHTA, CDR2 FQGNSA. CDR3 sequence (DNA): TGTGCCAGCAGCCCACGCAGGGGAGCAACTAATGAAAAACTGTTTTTT. It specifies CASSPRRGATNEKLFF.

The genes are TRBV27 and TRBJ2-7, with 8 positions matching TRBD2. V trimming: 3 bases; J trimming: 4 bases; junction bases outside the gene matches: 5. The V gene's germline CDR1 is MNHEY and CDR2 SMNVEV (reference sequence). This CDR3 comprises 14 residues. The CDR3 here is CASSLRTSSYEQYF. The CDR3 coding sequence is TGTGCCAGCAGTTTGAGGACTAGCTCTTACGAGCAGTACTTC.

The genes are TRBV2 and TRBJ1-5; D is possibly TRBD1 (6 bases). The CDR3 is 15 amino acids. Deletions cut 7 bases from V and 3 bases from J, with 16 bases between. Germline lookup yields CDR1 SNHLY and CDR2 FYNNEI. CDR3 sequence (DNA): TGTGCCAGCAAGGTGGAACAGGGCTTCAATCAGCCCCAGCATTTT. It codes for CASKVEQGFNQPQHF.

The J gene is TRBJ1-5, the V gene TRBV7-2; TRBD1 might be the D (6 bases). Deletions cut 5 bases from V and 6 bases from J, with 17 bases between. Per the germline V gene, CDR1 is SGHTA and CDR2 is FQGNSA. The CDR3 has 15 amino acids. DNA for the CDR3: TGTGCCAGCAGCCTATCTTTTCAGGGGAGTCAGCCCCAGCATTTT. Protein: CASSLSFQGSQPQHF.

This sequence joins TRBV7-2 and TRBJ2-7; TRBD2 agrees at 11 bases. There are 18 residues in the CDR3. The trim removed 4 bases at V and 3 bases at J, leaving 14 bases unmatched. CDR1 is SGHTA and CDR2 is FQGNSA in the germline V gene. CDR3 loop: CASSYPLKPGLADYEQYF. CDR3 sequence (DNA): TGTGCCAGCAGCTACCCCCTAAAACCGGGACTAGCGGACTACGAGCAGTACTTC.

There are a few counts of this clone. The chain uses TRBV7-9 and TRBJ1-4; 7 bases map to TRBD1. Germline V gene data show CDR1 as SEHNR and CDR2 as FQNEAQ (reference sequence). V was pared by 5 bases and J by 4 bases, with 10 bases of the junction left unmatched. The CDR3 contains 16 residues. CDR3 protein: CASSPFDRADNEKLFF. As DNA, the CDR3 is TGTGCCAGCAGCCCATTCGACAGGGCAGATAATGAAAAACTGTTTTTT.

This clone was picked up a small number of times. CDR3 DNA sequence: TGCAGTGCTGGGGCTAACAATGAGCAGTTCTTC. Translation gives CSAGANNEQFF. This rearrangement joins TRBV20-1 to TRBJ2-1, with TRBD1 as a possible D gene (5 bases). This CDR3 is built from 11 residues. The V gene lost 5 bases and the J gene lost 5 bases, with 7 bases spanning the gap. In germline, CDR1 is DFQATT, CDR2 SNEGSKA (reference sequence).

This chain uses TRBV16 with TRBJ2-1; D may be TRBD2 (5 bases). The V end lost 4 bases, the J end lost 10 bases, and 11 bases lay between the germline ends. The germline V gene has CDR1 KGHSY and CDR2 FQNENV. The CDR3 has 12 residues. CDR3 sequence: CASSPLAREQFF. The DNA of the CDR3 is TGTGCCAGCAGCCCCCTAGCACGGGAGCAGTTCTTC.

The J gene is TRBJ2-5, the V gene TRBV2, with D unclear. V lost 4 bases to trimming and J lost 3 bases, with 12 bases between them. The length of the CDR3 is 14 residues. Per the germline V gene, CDR1 is SNHLY and CDR2 is FYNNEI. This CDR3 is CASSVLNYKETQYF. The CDR3 DNA follows: TGTGCCAGCAGTGTGCTAAATTATAAAGAGACCCAGTACTTC.

The chain recombines TRBV28 with TRBJ2-5, with a weak D call TRBD1 (6 bases). Per germline, CDR1 MDHEN and CDR2 SYDVKM. Trimming left V 3 bases short and J 4 bases short, with 12 bases between. The length of the CDR3 is 14 residues. For the CDR3, the DNA is TGTGCCAGCAGTTTTGGACAGCCCCCAGAGACCCAGTACTTC. Protein: CASSFGQPPETQYF.

This clone came up a few times. This sequence joins TRBV5-4 and TRBJ2-7; 9 bases match TRBD2. J gave up 5 bases and V 1 base, and 4 bases lay outside the gene matches. The germline V gene has CDR1 SGHNT and CDR2 YYREEE (reference sequence). The CDR3 is 14 residues long. CDR3 DNA: TGTGCCAGCAGCTTGAGCGGGAGGTCCGACGAGCAGTACTTC. Protein: CASSLSGRSDEQYF.

This clone was counted only a few times. The chain is built from TRBV5-1 and TRBJ1-1; D is uncertain. Per the germline V gene, CDR1 is SGHRS and CDR2 is YFSETQ. Trimming removed 4 bases from V and 0 bases from J, with 10 bases in between. The CDR3 has 14 amino acids. For the CDR3, the DNA is TGCGCCAGCAGCGCAGGCCGAGTGAACACTGAAGCTTTCTTT. It yields the protein CASSAGRVNTEAFF.

The chain couples TRBV7-9 to TRBJ1-1; possible D gene TRBD1, 5 bases. Trimming shortened V by 3 bases and J by 0 bases, and 8 bases separated the two germline ends. This CDR3 has 14 residues. CDR1 and CDR2 (germline): SEHNR, FQNEAQ (reference sequence). CDR3 loop: CASSLGRLNTEAFF. In DNA, the CDR3 is TGTGCCAGCAGCTTGGGGCGGCTGAACACTGAAGCTTTCTTT.

The V call is TRBV30, the J call TRBJ1-1, with D possibly being TRBD1 (6 bases). V shed 3 bases and J shed 4 bases, with 15 bases lying between them. The CDR3 is made up of 14 amino acids. Germline V CDR1 and CDR2: GTSNPN, SVGIG (reference sequence). In DNA form, the CDR3 reads TGTGCCTGGAGCCTCGGGGGGCATGGCACTGAAGCTTTCTTT. Translation gives CAWSLGGHGTEAFF.

This chain joins TRBV2 and TRBJ2-5; no clear D. CDR1 SNHLY and CDR2 FYNNEI come from the germline V gene. V was trimmed by 5 bases and J by 5 bases, leaving 3 bases between them. This CDR3 contains 10 residues. The CDR3 is CASSRETQYF. The CDR3 region has the DNA TGTGCCAGCAGTCGGGAGACCCAGTACTTC.

This clone was counted once. This chain joins TRBV9 and TRBJ1-3, with D possibly TRBD1 on 5 matching bases. Germline V lookup: CDR1 SGDLS, CDR2 YYNGEE. The CDR3 totals 15 residues. V lost 0 bases, J lost 7 bases, and 14 bases lay in between. The CDR3 coding sequence is TGTGCCAGCAGCGTAGGGGTTTCGGAGGGGAACACCATATATTTT. It is translated as CASSVGVSEGNTIYF.

This clone was seen only a few times. The J gene is TRBJ2-3, the V gene TRBV7-8, with D perhaps matching TRBD1 (5 bases). V shed 2 bases and J shed 6 bases, with 15 bases lying between them. Per the germline V gene, CDR1 is SGHVS and CDR2 is FQNEAQ. CDR3 length: 15 amino acids. CDR3 protein: CASSLQGSGADTQYF. The CDR3, as DNA: TGTGCCAGCAGCTTACAGGGAAGTGGAGCGGATACGCAGTATTTT.

J is TRBJ1-5 and V is TRBV7-9; 9 nucleotides match TRBD1. The ends lost 4 bases at V and 4 bases at J; junction bases unmatched: 5. Germline V CDR1 and CDR2: SEHNR, FQNEAQ (reference sequence). The CDR3 spans 15 residues. As DNA, the CDR3 is TGTGCCAGCAGCTCCTCACAGGGGGCGAATCAGCCCCAGCATTTT. The encoded protein is CASSSSQGANQPQHF.

V and J are TRBV27 and TRBJ2-3; D perhaps matches TRBD2 (5 bases). The germline V gene has CDR1 MNHEY and CDR2 SMNVEV (reference sequence). V gave up 0 bases and J gave up 11 bases, with 18 bases separating them. The CDR3 contains 15 residues. CDR3 region: CASSLSLGLIEKQYF. The CDR3 DNA reads as TGTGCCAGCAGTTTATCTCTCGGACTTATTGAAAAGCAGTATTTT.

The chain recombines TRBV6-6 with TRBJ2-4, with 9 positions matching TRBD1. The CDR3 sequence is 16 residues long. Germline V gene sequence: CDR1 MNHNY, CDR2 SVGAGI (reference sequence). After removal of 2 bases from V and 4 bases from J, the junction contained 6 bases not matched to a gene. The chain's CDR3 is CASSYLTGGEKNIQYF. DNA for the CDR3: TGTGCCAGCAGTTACCTGACAGGGGGTGAGAAAAACATTCAGTACTTC.